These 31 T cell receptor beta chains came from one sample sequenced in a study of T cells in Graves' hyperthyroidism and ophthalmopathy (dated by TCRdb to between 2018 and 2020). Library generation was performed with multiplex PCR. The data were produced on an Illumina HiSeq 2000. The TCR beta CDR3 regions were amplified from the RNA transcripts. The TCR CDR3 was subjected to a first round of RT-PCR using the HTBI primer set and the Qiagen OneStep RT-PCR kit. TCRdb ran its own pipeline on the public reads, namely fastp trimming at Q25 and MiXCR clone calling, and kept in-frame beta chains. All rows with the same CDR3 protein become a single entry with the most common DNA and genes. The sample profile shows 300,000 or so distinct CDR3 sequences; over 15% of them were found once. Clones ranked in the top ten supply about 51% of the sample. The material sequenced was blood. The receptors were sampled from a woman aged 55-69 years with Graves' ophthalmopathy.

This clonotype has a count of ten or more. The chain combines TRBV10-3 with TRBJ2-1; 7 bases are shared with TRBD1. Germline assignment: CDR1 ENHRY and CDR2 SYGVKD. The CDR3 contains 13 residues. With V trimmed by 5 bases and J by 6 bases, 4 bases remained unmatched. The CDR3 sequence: CAISIGQVNEQFF. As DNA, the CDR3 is TGTGCCATCAGTATTGGACAGGTCAATGAGCAGTTCTTC.

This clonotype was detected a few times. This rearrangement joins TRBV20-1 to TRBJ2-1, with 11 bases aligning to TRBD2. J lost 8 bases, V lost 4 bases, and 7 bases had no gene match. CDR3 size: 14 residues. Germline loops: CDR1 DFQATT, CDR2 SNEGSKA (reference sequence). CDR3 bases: TGCAGTGCTATCCACCTAGCGGGAGGCCATGAGCAGTTCTTC. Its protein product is CSAIHLAGGHEQFF.

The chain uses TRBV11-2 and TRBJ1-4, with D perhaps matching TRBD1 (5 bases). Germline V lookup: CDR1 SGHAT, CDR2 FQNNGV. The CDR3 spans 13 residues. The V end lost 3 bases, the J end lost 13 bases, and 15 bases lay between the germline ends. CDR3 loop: CASSLGQGIGLFF. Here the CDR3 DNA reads TGTGCCAGCAGCTTGGGGCAGGGAATCGGACTGTTTTTT.

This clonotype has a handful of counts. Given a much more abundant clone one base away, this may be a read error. CDR3 amino acids: CASRGGGPSKFF. The CDR3 region has the DNA TGCGCCAGCAGGGGGGGCGGCCCATCCAAGTTCTTC. The chain couples TRBV5-1 to TRBJ2-1; either TRBD1 or TRBD2 may fit D (6 bases each). CDR3 length: 12 residues. Germline CDR1 is SGHRS and CDR2 is YFSETQ. Trimming cost V 5 bases and J 14 bases, with 17 bases left between them.

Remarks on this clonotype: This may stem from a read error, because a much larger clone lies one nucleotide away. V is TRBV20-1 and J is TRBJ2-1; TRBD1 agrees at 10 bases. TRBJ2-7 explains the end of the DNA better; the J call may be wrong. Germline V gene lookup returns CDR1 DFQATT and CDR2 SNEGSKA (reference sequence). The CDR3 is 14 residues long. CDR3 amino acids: CSARQGQGLNEQYF. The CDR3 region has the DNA TGCAGTGCTCGCCAGGGACAGGGGTTGAATGAGCAGTACTTC.

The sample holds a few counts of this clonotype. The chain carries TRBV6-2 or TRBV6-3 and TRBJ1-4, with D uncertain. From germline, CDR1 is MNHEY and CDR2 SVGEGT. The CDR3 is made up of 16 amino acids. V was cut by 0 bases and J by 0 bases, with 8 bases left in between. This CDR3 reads CASSYSSGTTNEKLFF. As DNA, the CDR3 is TGTGCCAGCAGTTACTCGAGCGGTACAACTAATGAAAAACTGTTTTTT.

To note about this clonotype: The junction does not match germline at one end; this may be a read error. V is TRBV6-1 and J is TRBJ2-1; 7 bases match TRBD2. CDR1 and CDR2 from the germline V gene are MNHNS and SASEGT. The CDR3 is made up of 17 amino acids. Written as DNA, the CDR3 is TGTGCCGGCAGTGTCTATAGCGGGCCTAGCTCCTACAATGAGCAGTTCTTC. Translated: CAGSVYSGPSSYNEQFF.

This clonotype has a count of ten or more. Here the CDR3 reads CASRNTYEQYF. The CDR3 DNA sequence: TGTGCCAGCAGGAATACCTACGAGCAGTACTTC. This chain links TRBV7-8 with TRBJ2-7; D uncertain. Between the trimmed V and J ends, which lost 6 bases and 2 bases, there was a span of 5 bases. Germline V gene data show CDR1 as SGHVS and CDR2 as FQNEAQ. The CDR3 spans 11 residues. The variable domain in full, completed from reference TRBV7-8 and TRBJ2-7, reads GAGVSQSPRYKVAKRGQDVALRCDPISGHVSLFWYQQALGQGPEFLTYFQNEAQLDKSGLPSDRFFAERPEGSVSTLKIQRTQQEDSAVYLCASRNTYEQYFGPGTRLTVT.

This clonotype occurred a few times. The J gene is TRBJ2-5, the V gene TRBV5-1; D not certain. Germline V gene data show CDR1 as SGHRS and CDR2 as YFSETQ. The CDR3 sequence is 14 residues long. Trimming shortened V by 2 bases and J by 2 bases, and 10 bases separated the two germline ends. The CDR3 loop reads CASSLIGQQETQYF. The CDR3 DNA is TGCGCCAGCAGCTTAATCGGCCAGCAAGAGACCCAGTACTTC.

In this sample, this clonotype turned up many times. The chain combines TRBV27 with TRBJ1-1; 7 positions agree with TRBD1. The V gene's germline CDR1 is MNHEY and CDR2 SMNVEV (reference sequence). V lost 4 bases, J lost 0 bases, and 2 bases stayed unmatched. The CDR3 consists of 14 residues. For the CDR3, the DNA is TGTGCCAGCAGTTGGACAGGACTGAACACTGAAGCTTTCTTT. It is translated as CASSWTGLNTEAFF.

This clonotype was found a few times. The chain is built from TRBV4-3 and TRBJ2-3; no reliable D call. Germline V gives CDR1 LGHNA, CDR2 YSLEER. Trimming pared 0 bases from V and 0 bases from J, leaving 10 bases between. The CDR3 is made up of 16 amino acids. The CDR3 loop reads CASSQEAYPSTDTQYF. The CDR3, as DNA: TGCGCCAGCAGCCAAGAGGCCTACCCTAGCACAGATACGCAGTATTTT.

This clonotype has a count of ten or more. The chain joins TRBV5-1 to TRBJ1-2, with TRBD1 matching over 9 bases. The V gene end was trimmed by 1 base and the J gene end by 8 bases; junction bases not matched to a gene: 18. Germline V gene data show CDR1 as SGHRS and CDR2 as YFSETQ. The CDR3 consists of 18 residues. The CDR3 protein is CASSLIEAGQGSHRGYTF. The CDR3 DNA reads TGCGCCAGCAGCTTGATCGAGGCGGGACAGGGTTCTCATCGGGGCTACACCTTC.

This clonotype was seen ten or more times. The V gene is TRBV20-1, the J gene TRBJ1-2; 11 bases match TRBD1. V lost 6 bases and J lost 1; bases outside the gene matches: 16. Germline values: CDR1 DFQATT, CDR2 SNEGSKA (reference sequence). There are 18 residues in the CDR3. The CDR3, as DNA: TGCAGTGCAAGGCCCACCGGGGGACAGGGGGTAATTAACTATGGCTACACCTTC. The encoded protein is CSARPTGGQGVINYGYTF.

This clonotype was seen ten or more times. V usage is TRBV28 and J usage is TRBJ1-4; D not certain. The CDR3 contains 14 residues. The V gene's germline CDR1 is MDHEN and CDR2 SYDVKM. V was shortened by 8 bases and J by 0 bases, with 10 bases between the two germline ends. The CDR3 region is CASGSAATNEKLFF. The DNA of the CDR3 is TGTGCCAGCGGATCCGCTGCAACTAATGAAAAACTGTTTTTT.

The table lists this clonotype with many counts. CDR3 sequence: CASSYSSTGRIIYGYTF. CDR3 bases: TGTGCCAGCAGTTACTCTTCGACCGGACGGATTATCTATGGCTACACCTTC. V and J are TRBV6-2 or TRBV6-3 and TRBJ1-2; D ambiguous. The germline V and J ends were trimmed by 0 bases and 4 bases, with 18 bases remaining between them. This CDR3 region has 17 residues. CDR1 MNHEY and CDR2 SVGEGT come from the germline V gene.

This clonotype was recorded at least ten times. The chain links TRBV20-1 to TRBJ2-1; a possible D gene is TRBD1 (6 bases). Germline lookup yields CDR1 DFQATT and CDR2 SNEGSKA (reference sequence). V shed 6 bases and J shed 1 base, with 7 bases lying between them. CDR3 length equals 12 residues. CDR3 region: CSADRSYNEQFF. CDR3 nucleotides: TGCAGTGCGGACAGATCCTACAATGAGCAGTTCTTC.

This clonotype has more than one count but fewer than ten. CDR3 bases: TGTGCCAGCAGCTTAGCGAGCGGGGGGGCCGGGGAGCTGTTTTTT. It yields the protein CASSLASGGAGELFF. J is TRBJ2-2 and V is TRBV7-2, with TRBD2 identical over 10 bases. The V and J ends lost 0 bases and 6 bases, in that order; junction bases with no gene match: 1. Germline CDR1 and CDR2: SGHTA and FQGNSA. CDR3 size: 15 residues.

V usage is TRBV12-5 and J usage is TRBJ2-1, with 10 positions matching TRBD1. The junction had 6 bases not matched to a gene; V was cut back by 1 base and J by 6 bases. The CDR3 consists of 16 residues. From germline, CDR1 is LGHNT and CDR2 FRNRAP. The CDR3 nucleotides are TGTGCTAGTGGTTTGGGAGAGGACAGGGGGGGCAATGAGCAGTTCTTC. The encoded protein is CASGLGEDRGGNEQFF.

CDR3 sequence: CASSLAAGNYGYTF. The CDR3 coding sequence is TGCGCCAGCAGCTTGGCGGCAGGGAACTATGGCTACACCTTC. The V and J genes are TRBV5-1 and TRBJ1-2; TRBD1 might be the D (5 bases). This CDR3 region has 14 residues. The germline V gene has CDR1 SGHRS and CDR2 YFSETQ. Trimming removed 0 bases at V and 2 bases at J, with 8 bases between.

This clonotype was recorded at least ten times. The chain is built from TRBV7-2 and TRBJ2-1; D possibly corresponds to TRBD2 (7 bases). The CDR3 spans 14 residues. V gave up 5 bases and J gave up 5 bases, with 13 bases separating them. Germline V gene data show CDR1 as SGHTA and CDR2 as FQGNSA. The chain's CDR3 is CASSIGGRDNEQFF. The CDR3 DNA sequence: TGTGCCAGCAGCATCGGGGGGCGAGACAATGAGCAGTTCTTC.

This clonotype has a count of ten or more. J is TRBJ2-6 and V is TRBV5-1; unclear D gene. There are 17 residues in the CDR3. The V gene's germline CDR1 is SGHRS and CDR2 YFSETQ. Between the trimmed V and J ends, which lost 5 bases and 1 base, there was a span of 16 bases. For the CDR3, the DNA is TGCGCCAGCAGGGCCCCCACGTTCGCATCTGGGGCCAACGTCCTGACTTTC. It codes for CASRAPTFASGANVLTF.

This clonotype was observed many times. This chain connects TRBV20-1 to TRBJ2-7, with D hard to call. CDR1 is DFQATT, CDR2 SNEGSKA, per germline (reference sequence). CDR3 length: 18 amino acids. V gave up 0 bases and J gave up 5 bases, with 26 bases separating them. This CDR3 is CSARDSLSQHPASHEQYF. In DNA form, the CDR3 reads TGCAGTGCTAGAGACTCTTTGTCTCAACACCCCGCAAGCCACGAGCAGTACTTC.

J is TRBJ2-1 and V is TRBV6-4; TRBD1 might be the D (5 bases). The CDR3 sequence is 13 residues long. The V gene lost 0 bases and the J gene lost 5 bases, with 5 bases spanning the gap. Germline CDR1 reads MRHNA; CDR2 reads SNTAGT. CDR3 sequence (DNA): TGTGCCAGCAGTGACTCGGACAACAATGAGCAGTTCTTC. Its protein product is CASSDSDNNEQFF.

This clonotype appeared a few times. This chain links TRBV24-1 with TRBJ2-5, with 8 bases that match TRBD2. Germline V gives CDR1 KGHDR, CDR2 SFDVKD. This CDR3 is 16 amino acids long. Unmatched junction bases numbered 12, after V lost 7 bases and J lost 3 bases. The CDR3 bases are TGTGCCACCAGGTACCACAAAGCGGGGGAAAAAGAGACCCAGTACTTC. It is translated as CATRYHKAGEKETQYF.

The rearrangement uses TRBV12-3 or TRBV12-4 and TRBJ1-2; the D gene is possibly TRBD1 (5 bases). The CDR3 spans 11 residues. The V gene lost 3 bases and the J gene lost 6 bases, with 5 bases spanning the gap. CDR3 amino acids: CASSLGDGYTF. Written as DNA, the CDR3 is TGTGCCAGCAGTTTGGGGGATGGCTACACCTTC.

The CDR3 loop is CASSVISALWGSSEQFF. As DNA, the CDR3 is TGTGCCAGCAGCGTCATTTCGGCCCTATGGGGGAGTAGCGAGCAGTTCTTC. The rearrangement links TRBV6-2 or TRBV6-3 to TRBJ2-1, with D perhaps being TRBD1 or TRBD2 (5 bases each). Germline assignment: CDR1 MNHEY and CDR2 SVGEGT. The CDR3 is made up of 17 amino acids. The germline V and J ends were trimmed by 6 bases and 10 bases, with 28 bases remaining between them.

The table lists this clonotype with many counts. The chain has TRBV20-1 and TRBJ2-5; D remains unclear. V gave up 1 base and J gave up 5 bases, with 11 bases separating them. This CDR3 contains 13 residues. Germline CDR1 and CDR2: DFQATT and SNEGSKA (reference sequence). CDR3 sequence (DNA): TGCAGTGCTAGAGTGTTTGATTTGGAGACCCAGTACTTC. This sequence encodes CSARVFDLETQYF.

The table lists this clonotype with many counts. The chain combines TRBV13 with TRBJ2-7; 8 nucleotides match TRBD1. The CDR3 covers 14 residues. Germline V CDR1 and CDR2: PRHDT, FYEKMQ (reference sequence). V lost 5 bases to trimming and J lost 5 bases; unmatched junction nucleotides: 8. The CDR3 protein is CASSPTGARHEQYF. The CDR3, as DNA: TGTGCCAGCAGCCCGACAGGGGCGCGCCACGAGCAGTACTTC.

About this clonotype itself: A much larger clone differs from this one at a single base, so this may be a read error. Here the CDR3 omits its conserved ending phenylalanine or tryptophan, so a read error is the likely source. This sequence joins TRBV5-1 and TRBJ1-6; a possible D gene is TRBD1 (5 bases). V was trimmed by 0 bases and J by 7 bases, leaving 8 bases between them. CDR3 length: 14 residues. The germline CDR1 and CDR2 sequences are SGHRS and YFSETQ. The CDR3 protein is CASSLDQGNSPLHL. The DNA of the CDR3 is TGCGCCAGCAGCTTGGATCAGGGAAATTCACCCCTCCACCTT.

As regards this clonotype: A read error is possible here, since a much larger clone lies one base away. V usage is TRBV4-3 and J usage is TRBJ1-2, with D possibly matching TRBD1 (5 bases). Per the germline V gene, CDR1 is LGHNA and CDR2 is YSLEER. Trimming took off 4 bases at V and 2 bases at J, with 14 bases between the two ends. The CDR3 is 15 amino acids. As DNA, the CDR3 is TGCGCCAGCAGCCGAGACCGGTGGGGGAACTATGGCTACACCTTC. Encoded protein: CASSRDRWGNYGYTF.

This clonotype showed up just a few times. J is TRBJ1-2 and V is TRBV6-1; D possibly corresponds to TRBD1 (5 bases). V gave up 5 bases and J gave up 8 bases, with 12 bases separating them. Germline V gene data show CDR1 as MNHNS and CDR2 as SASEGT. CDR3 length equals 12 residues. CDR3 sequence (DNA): TGTGCCAGCAGTTTTGAGGGGTACGGCTACACCTTC. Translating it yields CASSFEGYGYTF.